This T cell receptor (beta chain) was sequenced in a study of T cell responses to AZD1222 COVID-19 vaccine. Comment on this clone: What it binds is unknown.

Pooled together were second doses at about 4 or about 12 weeks. V lost 3 bases to trimming and J lost 0 bases, with 8 bases between them. The germline V gene encodes CDR1 MGHDK and CDR2 SYGVNS. This CDR3 has 14 amino acids. The study, taken as a whole, reports: It was only after the peak T cell response that any repertoires were sampled. Clonal diversity may have been underestimated, and the donors were mostly white British, with more females than males. Seropositive status at baseline applied to only five or six AZD1222 recipients.

Profiled with immunoSEQ multiplex PCR; TCRdb holds only in-frame clones, not every one. This sample has some 81,000 clones, with approximately 83% found just once. This TCR came from an adult who received the AZD1222 COVID-19 vaccine. The source was peripheral blood, collected 28 days after the second AZD1222 dose. V gene TRBV25-1 combines with J gene TRBJ1-2; D perhaps matches TRBD1 (6 bases). CDR3 coding DNA: TGTGCCAGCAGTGAGACAGGATCTAACTATGGCTACACCTTC. It codes for CASSETGSNYGYTF.